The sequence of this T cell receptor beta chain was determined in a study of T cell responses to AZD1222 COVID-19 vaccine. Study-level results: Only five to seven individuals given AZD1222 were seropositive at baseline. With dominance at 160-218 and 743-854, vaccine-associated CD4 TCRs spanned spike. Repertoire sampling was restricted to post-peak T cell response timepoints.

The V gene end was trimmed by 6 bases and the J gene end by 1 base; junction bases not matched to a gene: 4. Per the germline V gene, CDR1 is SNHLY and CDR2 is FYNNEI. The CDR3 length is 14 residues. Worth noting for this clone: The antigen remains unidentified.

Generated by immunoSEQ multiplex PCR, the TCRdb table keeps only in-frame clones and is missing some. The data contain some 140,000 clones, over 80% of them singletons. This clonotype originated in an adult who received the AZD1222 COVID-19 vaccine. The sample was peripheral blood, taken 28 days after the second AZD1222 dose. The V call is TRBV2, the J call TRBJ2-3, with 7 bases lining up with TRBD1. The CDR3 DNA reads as TGTGCCAGCAGCCGACAGGGCGGCACAGATACGCAGTATTTT. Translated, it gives CASSRQGGTDTQYF.